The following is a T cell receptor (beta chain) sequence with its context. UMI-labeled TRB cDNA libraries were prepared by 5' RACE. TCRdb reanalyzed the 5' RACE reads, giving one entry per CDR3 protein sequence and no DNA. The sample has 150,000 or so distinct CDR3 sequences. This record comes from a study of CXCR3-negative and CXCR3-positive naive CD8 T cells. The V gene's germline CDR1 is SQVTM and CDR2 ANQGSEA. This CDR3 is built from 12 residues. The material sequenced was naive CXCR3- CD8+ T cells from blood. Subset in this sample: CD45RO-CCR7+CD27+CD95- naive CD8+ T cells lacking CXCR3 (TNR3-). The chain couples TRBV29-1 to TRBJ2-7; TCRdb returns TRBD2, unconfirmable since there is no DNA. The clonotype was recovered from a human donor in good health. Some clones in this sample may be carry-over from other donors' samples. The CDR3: CSVRQGTGEQYF.